These 11 T cell receptor beta chains originate from one sample sequenced in a study of cytomegalovirus exposure and HLA in healthy donors. The PCR ran on 60 Vbeta and 13 Jbeta primers. Clones were sequenced by immunoSEQ multiplex PCR, and TCRdb holds only the in-frame ones, with some missing. The table records nearly 110,000 clones, roughly 80% of them present only once. The specimen sequenced was PBMCs. These receptors were taken from a young man in good health and CMV-seronegative.

The chain carries TRBV29-1 and TRBJ2-3, with 12 nucleotides matching TRBD2. CDR1 is SQVTM, CDR2 ANQGSEA, per germline. The CDR3 has 14 amino acids. The J segment lost 1 base and the V segment lost 6 bases, leaving 2 bases of the junction unmatched. The CDR3 region has the DNA TGCAGCGTCCGACTAGCGGGGGGCACAGATACGCAGTATTTT. Amino acid sequence: CSVRLAGGTDTQYF.

This clone was observed once. The chain has TRBV30 and TRBJ2-7; the D gene is possibly TRBD2 (7 bases). Per the germline V gene, CDR1 is GTSNPN and CDR2 is SVGIG (reference sequence). V was cut by 0 bases and J by 3 bases, with 18 bases left in between. The CDR3 totals 16 residues. The CDR3 loop reads CAWSVPRGGRLYEQYF. The CDR3 nucleotides read TGTGCCTGGAGTGTGCCGAGGGGGGGGCGCCTCTACGAGCAGTACTTC.

The CDR3 spells CASSLRQPNTEAFF. Here the CDR3 DNA reads TGTGCCAGCAGCCTTAGACAGCCGAACACTGAAGCTTTCTTT. J is TRBJ1-1 and V is TRBV7-8; D possibly corresponds to TRBD1 (5 bases). Germline V gene data show CDR1 as SGHVS and CDR2 as FQNEAQ. This CDR3 is 14 amino acids long. Trimming removed 5 bases from V and 1 base from J, with 11 bases in between.

The gene calls are TRBV4-1 and TRBJ1-6, with TRBD1 as a possible D gene (5 bases). Trimming pared 1 base from V and 4 bases from J, leaving 11 bases between. This CDR3 is built from 16 residues. Germline V gene lookup returns CDR1 MGHRA and CDR2 YSYEKL. The CDR3 here is CASSQGTGTYNSPLHF. DNA for the CDR3: TGCGCCAGCAGCCAAGGGACCGGGACTTATAATTCACCCCTCCACTTT.

The chain has TRBV21-1 and TRBJ2-5; the table's D call TRBD1 went unverified against the DNA. TRBV21-1 is flagged as a pseudogene. The CDR3 length is 13 residues. This CDR3 reads CASSGGRQETQYF. The CDR3 region has the DNA TGTGCCTCCAGTGGGGGCCGCCAAGAGACCCAGTACTTC.

V gene TRBV29-1 combines with J gene TRBJ2-3, with 13 nucleotides matching TRBD2. The CDR3 loop spans 14 amino acids. The germline V gene has CDR1 SQVTM and CDR2 ANQGSEA. V trimming: 6 bases; J trimming: 4 bases; junction bases outside the gene matches: 4. CDR3 nucleotide sequence: TGCAGCGTACTAGCGGGAGGGCCGGCAGATACGCAGTATTTT. It translates to CSVLAGGPADTQYF.

The chain recombines TRBV7-8 with TRBJ1-5; no definite D call. V gave up 0 bases and J gave up 0 bases, with 6 bases separating them. Per the germline V gene, CDR1 is SGHVS and CDR2 is FQNEAQ. The CDR3 loop spans 15 amino acids. CDR3 DNA sequence: TGTGCCAGCAGCTTAGCGCGGGTTAGCAATCAGCCCCAGCATTTT. It translates to CASSLARVSNQPQHF. Based on the CDR3 plus reference TRBV7-8 and TRBJ1-5, the full variable domain is GAGVSQSPRYKVAKRGQDVALRCDPISGHVSLFWYQQALGQGPEFLTYFQNEAQLDKSGLPSDRFFAERPEGSVSTLKIQRTQQEDSAVYLCASSLARVSNQPQHFGDGTRLSIL.

The CDR3 loop reads CASSPRGDANYGYTF. The CDR3 nucleotides are TGTGCCAGCAGTCCCAGGGGAGATGCTAACTATGGCTACACCTTC. This chain joins TRBV28 and TRBJ1-2; D might be TRBD1 (6 bases). The germline V and J ends were trimmed by 5 bases and 0 bases, with 13 bases remaining between them. CDR1 and CDR2 from the germline V gene are MDHEN and SYDVKM. The CDR3 contains 15 residues.

The J gene is TRBJ1-5, the V gene TRBV28; tentative D call: TRBD1 (5 bases). V gave up 1 base and J gave up 5 bases, with 15 bases separating them. The CDR3 is made up of 16 amino acids. The germline gives CDR1 MDHEN, CDR2 SYDVKM. The DNA for the CDR3 is TGTGCCAGCAGTTTATTATGGCAGGGAGGTGATCAGCCCCAGCATTTT. Translated, it gives CASSLLWQGGDQPQHF. The whole variable domain, remainder taken from reference TRBV28 and TRBJ1-5, is DVKVTQSSRYLVKRTGEKVFLECVQDMDHENMFWYRQDPGLGLRLIYFSYDVKMKEKGDIPEGYSVSREKKERFSLILESASTNQTSMYLCASSLLWQGGDQPQHFGDGTRLSIL.

The V and J genes are TRBV7-6 and TRBJ1-2; D may be TRBD1 (5 bases). Trimming stripped 5 bases from V and 4 bases from J, with 17 bases between. The CDR3 runs 15 residues. Germline loops: CDR1 SGHVS, CDR2 FNYEAQ. The DNA of the CDR3 is TGTGCCAGCAGCCCGACGGACGGTGGGGCCTATGGCTACACCTTC. It is translated as CASSPTDGGAYGYTF.

V gene TRBV6-5 combines with J gene TRBJ2-1, with 8 nucleotides matching TRBD1. Germline CDR1 is MNHEY and CDR2 is SVGAGI. The CDR3 consists of 15 residues. With 6 bases clipped from V and 2 bases from J, the junction kept 6 bases outside the gene matches. The CDR3 here is CASSTTGEPYNEQFF. In nucleotides, the CDR3 is TGTGCCAGCAGCACGACAGGGGAGCCCTACAATGAGCAGTTCTTC.